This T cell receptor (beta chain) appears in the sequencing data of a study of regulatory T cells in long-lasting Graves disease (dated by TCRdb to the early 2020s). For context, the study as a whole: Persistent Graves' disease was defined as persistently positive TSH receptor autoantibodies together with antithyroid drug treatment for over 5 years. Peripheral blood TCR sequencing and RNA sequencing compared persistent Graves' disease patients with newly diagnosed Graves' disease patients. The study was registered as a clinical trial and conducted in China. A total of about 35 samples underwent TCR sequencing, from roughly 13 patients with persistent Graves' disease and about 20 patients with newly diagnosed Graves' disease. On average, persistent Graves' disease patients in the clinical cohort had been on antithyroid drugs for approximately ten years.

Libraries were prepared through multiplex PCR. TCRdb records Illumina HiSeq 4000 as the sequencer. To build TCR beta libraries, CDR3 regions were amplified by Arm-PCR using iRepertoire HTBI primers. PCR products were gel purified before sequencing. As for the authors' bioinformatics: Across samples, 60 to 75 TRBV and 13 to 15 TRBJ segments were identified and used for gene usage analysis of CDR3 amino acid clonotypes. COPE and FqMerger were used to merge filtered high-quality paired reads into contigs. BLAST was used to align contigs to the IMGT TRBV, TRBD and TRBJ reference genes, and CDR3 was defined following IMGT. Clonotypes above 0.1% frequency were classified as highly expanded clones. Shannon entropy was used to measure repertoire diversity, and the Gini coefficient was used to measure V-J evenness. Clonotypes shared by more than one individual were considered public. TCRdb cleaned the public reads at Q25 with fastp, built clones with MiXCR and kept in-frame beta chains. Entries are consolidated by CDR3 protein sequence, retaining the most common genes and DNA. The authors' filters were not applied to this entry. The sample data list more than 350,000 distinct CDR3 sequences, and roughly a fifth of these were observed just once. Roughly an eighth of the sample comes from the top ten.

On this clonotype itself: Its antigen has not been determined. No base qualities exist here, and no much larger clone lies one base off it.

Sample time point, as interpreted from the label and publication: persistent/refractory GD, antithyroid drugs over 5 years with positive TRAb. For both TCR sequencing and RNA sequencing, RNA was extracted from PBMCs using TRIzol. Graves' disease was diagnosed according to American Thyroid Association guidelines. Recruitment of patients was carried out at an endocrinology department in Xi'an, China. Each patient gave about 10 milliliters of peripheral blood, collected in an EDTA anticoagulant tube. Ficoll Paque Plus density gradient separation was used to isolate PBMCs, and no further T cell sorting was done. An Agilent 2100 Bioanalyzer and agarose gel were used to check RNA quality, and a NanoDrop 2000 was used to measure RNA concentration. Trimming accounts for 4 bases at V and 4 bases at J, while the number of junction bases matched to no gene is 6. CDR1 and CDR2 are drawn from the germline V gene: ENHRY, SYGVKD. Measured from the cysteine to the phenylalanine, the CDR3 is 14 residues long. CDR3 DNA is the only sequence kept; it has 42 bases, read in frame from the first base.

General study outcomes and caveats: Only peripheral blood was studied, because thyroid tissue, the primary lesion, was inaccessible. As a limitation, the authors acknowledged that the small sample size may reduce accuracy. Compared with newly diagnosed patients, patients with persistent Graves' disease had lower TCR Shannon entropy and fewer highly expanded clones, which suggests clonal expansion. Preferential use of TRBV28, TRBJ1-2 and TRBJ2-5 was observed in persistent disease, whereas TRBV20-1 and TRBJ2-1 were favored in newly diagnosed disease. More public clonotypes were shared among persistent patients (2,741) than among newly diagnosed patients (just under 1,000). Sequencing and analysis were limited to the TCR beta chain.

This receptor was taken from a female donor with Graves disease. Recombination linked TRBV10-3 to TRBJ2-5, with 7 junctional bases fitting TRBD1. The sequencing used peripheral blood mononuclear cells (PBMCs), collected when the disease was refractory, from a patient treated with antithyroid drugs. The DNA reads TGTGCCATCAGTGGTCGGGACAGAGTAGAGACCCAGTACTTC. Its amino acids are CAISGRDRVETQYF.